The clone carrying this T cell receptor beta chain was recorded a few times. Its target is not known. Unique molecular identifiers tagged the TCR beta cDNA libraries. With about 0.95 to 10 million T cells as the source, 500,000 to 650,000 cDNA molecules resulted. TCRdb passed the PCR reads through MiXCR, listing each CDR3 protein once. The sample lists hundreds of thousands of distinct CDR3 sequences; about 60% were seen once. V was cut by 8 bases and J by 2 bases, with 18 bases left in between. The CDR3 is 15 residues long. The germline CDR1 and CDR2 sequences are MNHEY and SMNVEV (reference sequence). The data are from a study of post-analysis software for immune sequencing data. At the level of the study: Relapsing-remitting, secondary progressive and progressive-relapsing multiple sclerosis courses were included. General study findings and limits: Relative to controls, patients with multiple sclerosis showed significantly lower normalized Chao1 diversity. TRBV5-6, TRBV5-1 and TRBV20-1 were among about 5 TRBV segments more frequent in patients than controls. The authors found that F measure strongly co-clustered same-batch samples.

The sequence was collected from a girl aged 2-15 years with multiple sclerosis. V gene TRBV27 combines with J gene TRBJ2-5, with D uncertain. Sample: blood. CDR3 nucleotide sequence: TGTGCCAGCCGAGCCCTCCGGACCGTGCAAGAGACCCAGTACTTC. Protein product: CASRALRTVQETQYF.